This TCR beta chain was obtained from a study of cytomegalovirus exposure and HLA in healthy donors. Points from the study as a whole: Most subjects had HLA-A and HLA-B alleles reportedly predicted accurately by TCR beta sequences. Later analysis associated a missense DCLRE1C variant with TCR beta V- and J-gene trimming. A likely sequencing artifact accounted for one observed cluster of highly shared sequence variants.

Regarding this clone: The antigen remains unidentified.

Both 60 Vbeta primers and 13 Jbeta primers went into the PCR. Only in-frame clones appear in the TCRdb table, and some are missing; sequencing was by immunoSEQ multiplex PCR. This table has about 110,000 clones, 65% to 90% appearing once. The CDR3 runs to 16 residues. CDR1 is LNHDA, CDR2 SQIVND, per germline (reference sequence). V lost 10 bases to trimming and J lost 2 bases; unmatched junction nucleotides: 11. The specimen sequenced was PBMCs. The chain uses TRBV19 and TRBJ1-5; 10 positions agree with TRBD1. The TCR originated in a woman in her twenties or thirties in good health and CMV-seronegative. This chain's CDR3 is CATQGDRGLGNQPQHF. The CDR3 DNA sequence: TGTGCCACACAAGGAGACAGGGGGCTCGGCAATCAGCCCCAGCATTTT. The entire variable domain, with the rest obtained from reference TRBV19 and TRBJ1-5, is as follows: DGGITQSPKYLFRKEGQNVTLSCEQNLNHDAMYWYRQDPGQGLRLIYYSQIVNDFQKGDIAEGYSVSREKKESFPLTVTSAQKNPTAFYLCATQGDRGLGNQPQHFGDGTRLSIL.